This entry features one T cell receptor (beta chain) sequence. Its antigen remains unknown. The length of the CDR3 is 15 residues. Trimming pared 0 bases from V and 2 bases from J, leaving 10 bases between. This specimen comes from a study of a mutant IDH1 vaccine in newly diagnosed glioma. Stated time point: week 11, during vaccination. Each vaccine dose was 300 ug of mutant IDH1 20-mer peptide, with topical imiquimod. Profiling relied on immunoSEQ multiplex PCR, and the TCRdb table lists in-frame clones only, not all of them. The sample records approximately 40,000 clones, about four fifths being singletons.

The source was PBMCs, collected from a glioma patient whose treatment included an IDH1 peptide vaccine. The chain has TRBV23-1 and TRBJ1-1; D may be TRBD1 (5 bases). TRBV23-1 has ORF status, its function being uncertain. The sequence derives from a man aged 35 to 55 with glioma. The CDR3 sequence is CASSQSAGDNTEAFF. In DNA, the CDR3 is TGCGCCAGCAGTCAATCGGCGGGGGACAACACTGAAGCTTTCTTT.